The entry that follows covers one T cell receptor (beta chain) sequence. Its antigen is not known. Sequenced by immunoSEQ multiplex PCR; TCRdb stores in-frame clones only, minus some. The sample records about 120,000 clones, over 65% being singletons. This specimen comes from a study of cytomegalovirus exposure and HLA in healthy donors. Notes on the study in general: Researchers reported that a few CMV-associated chains were confirmed in vitro as CMV antigen-specific. TCR beta chains numbering about 160 were designated cytomegalovirus-associated.

The CDR3 sequence is 15 residues long. The germline CDR1 and CDR2 sequences are SNHLY and FYNNEI. V shed 4 bases, J shed 5 bases, and the junction held 4 bases outside the gene matches. This sequence originates from a young woman in good health and CMV-seronegative. The sample was PBMCs. V gene TRBV2 combines with J gene TRBJ2-3, with TRBD1 matching over 12 bases. The CDR3: CASSAGQGALDTQYF. As DNA, the CDR3 is TGTGCCAGCAGTGCGGGACAGGGGGCTTTAGATACGCAGTATTTT.